This record concerns one TCR beta chain sequence. Its antigen is not identified. This sample stems from a study of CD8 T cells in ankylosing spondylitis. Study-level results: Reportedly, significant enrichment of disease-linked clones occurred in matched ankylosing spondylitis synovial fluid. In reactive arthritis synovial fluid and blood, some motif variants had been reported before. A motif in TCR beta, a set of about 8 highly homologous variants, appeared characteristic of ankylosing spondylitis blood.

Preparation of TCR beta libraries was done by quantitative 5'-RACE with molecular barcodes. TCRdb passed the 5' RACE reads through MiXCR, listing each CDR3 protein once. The table lists approximately 400,000 distinct CDR3 sequences, 20% to 30% of them singletons, with 0.89% in the top ten. The CDR3 has 15 amino acids. CDR1 and CDR2 from the germline V gene are SGHTA and FQGNSA. V lost 2 bases to trimming and J lost 6 bases; unmatched junction nucleotides: 7. This sequence originates from a male donor with ankylosing spondylitis. The chain couples TRBV7-2 to TRBJ1-2; TRBD1 matches at 9 bases. The specimen was blood, either unsorted or a sorted T cell fraction (not recorded which). This CDR3 reads CASSLLQGALNGYTF. The DNA for the CDR3 is TGTGCCAGCAGCTTACTACAGGGGGCCTTAAATGGCTACACCTTC. Using reference TRBV7-2 and TRBJ1-2 for the parts outside the CDR3, the full variable domain is GAGVSQSPSNKVTEKGKDVELRCDPISGHTALYWYRQSLGQGLEFLIYFQGNSAPDKSGLPSDRFSAERTGGSVSTLTIQRTQQEDSAVYLCASSLLQGALNGYTFGSGTRLTVV.